The rows below give T cell receptor beta chains drawn from one sample of a study of T-cell memory formation after mild COVID-19. TCRdb used MiXCR to reprocess the 5' RACE reads, holding one entry per CDR3 protein. Of some 320,000 distinct CDR3 sequences listed, less than 20% are singletons. Sequencing used PBMCs or a T cell subset sorted from them (not recorded which). These receptors were obtained from a man aged 18 to 30 who had mild COVID-19 (a few samples of this study predate the infection). Cell type and time point are not known. Both conserved end residues are part of each CDR3. The D gene is left open where the match is weak. Not every row has a clone size; where given, it reads once, few, many or a size class.

D	J	size	V	DNA	CDR3
TRBD1	TRBJ1-1	many	TRBV19	TGTGCCAGTAGACCGGGACAGTGGAACACTGAAGCTTTCTTT	CASRPGQWNTEAFF
.	TRBJ2-3	few	TRBV20-1	TGCAGTGCTTGCCGGCACGGGCTGACTAGCACAGATACGCAGTATTTT	CSACRHGLTSTDTQYF
TRBD2	TRBJ2-5	.	TRBV7-2	TGTGCCAGCAGCTTGGTAGCGGGGGGGCAGGAGACCCAGTACTTC	CASSLVAGGQETQYF
.	TRBJ1-3	.	TRBV5-1	TGCGCCAGCAGCTTTACAGGGAGTACCTCTGGAAACACCATATATTTT	CASSFTGSTSGNTIYF
.	TRBJ1-3	few	TRBV7-3	TGTGCCAGCAGCCTAGAGGGGTACAAAGGAAACACCATATATTTT	CASSLEGYKGNTIYF
.	TRBJ1-5	.	TRBV4-2	TGTGCCAGCAGCCGGTCCGCGGTTAATCAGCCCCAGCATTTT	CASSRSAVNQPQHF
.	TRBJ2-1	few	TRBV6-2/TRBV6-3	TGTGCCAGCAGGGTGTTTAGCTCCTACAATGAGCAGTTCTTC	CASRVFSSYNEQFF
TRBD1	TRBJ2-1	few	TRBV3-1	TGTGCCAGCAGCCCGCCGGACAGGGGGTTATACAATGAGCAGTTCTTC	CASSPPDRGLYNEQFF
TRBD1	TRBJ2-5	few	TRBV18	TGTGCCAGCTCACCGACGACAGGGAATCAAGAGACCCAGTACTTC	CASSPTTGNQETQYF
.	TRBJ1-2	few	TRBV29-1	TGCAGCGTTGAACTATCGGGACCGTTCTATGGCTACACCTTC	CSVELSGPFYGYTF
TRBD1	TRBJ1-2	.	TRBV5-5	TGTGCCAGCGGCTCCCGAGACAGGGGGACCTCTAACTATGGCTACACCTTC	CASGSRDRGTSNYGYTF
.	TRBJ1-1	.	TRBV28	TGTGCCAGCAGTGTCGGTGTCCGGCGGAAAGCTTTCTTT	CASSVGVRRKAFF
.	TRBJ2-2	.	TRBV5-1	TGCGCCAGCAGCTTGGCCGGAGGACCGAACACCGGGGAGCTGTTTTTT	CASSLAGGPNTGELFF
.	TRBJ1-5	.	TRBV7-9	TGTGCCAGCAGCTTATCGGGGACCCGGGGCGGGCCCCAGCATTTT	CASSLSGTRGGPQHF
.	TRBJ2-5	few	TRBV6-6	TGTGCCAGCAGTTACCCCGGCCTGACTAAGGAGACCCAGTACTTC	CASSYPGLTKETQYF
.	TRBJ2-7	few	TRBV7-3	TGTGCCAGCAGCCTAGGGGACCGCGACTCCTACGAGCAGTACTTC	CASSLGDRDSYEQYF
.	TRBJ2-2	many	TRBV7-2	TGTGCCAGCAGCTTAAGGGACACGAACACCGGGGAGCTGTTTTTT	CASSLRDTNTGELFF
.	TRBJ2-3	few	TRBV7-9	TGTGCCAGCAGCCCTCGGACCGACAATACGCAGTATTTT	CASSPRTDNTQYF
.	TRBJ2-7	few	TRBV10-3	TGTGCCACCGGGGCCTACGAGCAGTACTTC	CATGAYEQYF
.	TRBJ1-2	.	TRBV7-2	TGTGCCAGCAGCAAGCTGACCCTTAGTCCCGGGACGGAAAACTATGGCTACACCTTC	CASSKLTLSPGTENYGYTF
.	TRBJ2-7	.	TRBV9	TGTGCCAGCAGCGGGCTGGGGTGGCAGGGAGAGTACGAGCAGTACTTC	CASSGLGWQGEYEQYF
.	TRBJ2-5	few	TRBV7-2	TGTGCCAGCAGCTTAGGCCCTACAGAGACCCAGTACTTC	CASSLGPTETQYF
TRBD2	TRBJ2-1	.	TRBV5-1	TGCGCCAGCAGCCGTCCGACTAGCGGGGGGGCTGGTGAGCAGTTCTTC	CASSRPTSGGAGEQFF
TRBD1	TRBJ2-1	.	TRBV4-2	TGTGCCAGCAGCCAAGTTCACGGCGTTACAGGGGGTAATGAGCAGTTCTTC	CASSQVHGVTGGNEQFF
TRBD2	TRBJ2-7	few	TRBV7-9	TGTGCCAGCATGCCTAGCGGGACCTCCTACGAGCAGTACTTC	CASMPSGTSYEQYF
.	TRBJ2-7	.	TRBV5-1	TGCGCCAGCAGCTTGGCCCTAGGCCTGCCTCTCGAGCAGTACTTC	CASSLALGLPLEQYF
TRBD1	TRBJ1-2	.	TRBV7-2	TGTGCCAGCAGCTTAGGAGGGACAGGAACAAGTGGCTACACCTTC	CASSLGGTGTSGYTF
TRBD1	TRBJ1-2	.	TRBV5-1	TGCGCCAGCGGCGACAGGGGGAACTATGGCTACACCTTC	CASGDRGNYGYTF
.	TRBJ1-6	few	TRBV12-3/TRBV12-4	TGTGCCAGCAGTTTTCAGAGACAGGCTAATTCACCCCTCCACTTT	CASSFQRQANSPLHF
.	TRBJ2-5	.	TRBV20-1	TGCAGTGCCGAGGGCCACTTTCAAGAGACCCAGTACTTC	CSAEGHFQETQYF
.	TRBJ1-1	.	TRBV13	TGTGCCAGCAGCCGGGCCTCTGGGACCGAAGCTTTCTTT	CASSRASGTEAFF
.	TRBJ2-2	.	TRBV7-2	TGTGCCAGCAGCTCCAGTTCGGGGAGCACCGGGGAGCTGTTTTTT	CASSSSSGSTGELFF
.	TRBJ1-1	.	TRBV24-1	TGTGCCACCAGTGATGCGTCGAACACTGAAGCTTTCTTT	CATSDASNTEAFF
.	TRBJ1-1	.	TRBV10-3	TGTGCCATTCAGGTGAACACTGAAGCTTTCTTT	CAIQVNTEAFF
TRBD2	TRBJ2-1	many	TRBV7-8	TGTGCCAGCAGCCCTAGCGGGGGCTCCTACAATGAGCAGTTCTTC	CASSPSGGSYNEQFF
TRBD1	TRBJ2-5	few	TRBV7-2	TGTGCCAGCAGCTTCATCGCACAGGGGGCGAAGACCCAGTACTTC	CASSFIAQGAKTQYF
.	TRBJ2-5	.	TRBV20-1	TGCAGTGCTAGTGTCGGGGCAAAACAAGAGACCCAGTACTTC	CSASVGAKQETQYF
TRBD2	TRBJ2-3	few	TRBV7-4	TGTGCCAGCAGCTCTCGATCTAGCGGGGCCCATTGGCAGTATTTT	CASSSRSSGAHWQYF
TRBD1	TRBJ1-6	few	TRBV28	TGTGCCAGCAGTTCGGGACAGAGATATAATTCACCCCTCCACTTT	CASSSGQRYNSPLHF
.	TRBJ2-2	many	TRBV5-1	TGCGCCAGCAGCTTGAGGGAACAGGACGGGGAGCTGTTTTTT	CASSLREQDGELFF
.	TRBJ1-5	.	TRBV29-1	TGCAGCGCGGGGCGGGGTAGCAATCAGCCCCAGCATTTT	CSAGRGSNQPQHF
.	TRBJ2-2	few	TRBV5-1	TGCGCCAGCAGCCATGCCTTGGCAGGCCCGAACACCGGGGAGCTGTTTTTT	CASSHALAGPNTGELFF
.	TRBJ2-3	many	TRBV7-9	TGTGCCAGCAGCCCTCTGGGCAGGGGTGGCACAGATACGCAGTATTTT	CASSPLGRGGTDTQYF
.	TRBJ1-1	few	TRBV6-6	TGTGCCAGCAGTTACTCGATCGGGGATGCGTTCTTT	CASSYSIGDAFF
TRBD2	TRBJ2-2	few	TRBV11-2	TGTGCCAGCAGCTACGGACTAGCGGCCACCGGGGAGCTGTTTTTT	CASSYGLAATGELFF
.	TRBJ2-7	.	TRBV6-5	TGTGCCAGCACGGACAGCTCCTACGAGCAGTACTTC	CASTDSSYEQYF
TRBD2	TRBJ2-5	few	TRBV7-9	TGTGCCAGCAACCCCCCCGGGGGGCAAGAGACCCAGTACTTC	CASNPPGGQETQYF
.	TRBJ2-5	few	TRBV5-1	TGCGCCAGCAGCGGCACAGGGCTAACGGAGACCCAGTACTTC	CASSGTGLTETQYF
TRBD1	TRBJ2-5	many	TRBV12-3/TRBV12-4	TGTGCCAGCAGTCCCCTCGGGACAGGGGGGGAGACCCAGTACTTC	CASSPLGTGGETQYF
.	TRBJ1-2	.	TRBV11-2	TGTGCCAGCAGCCTCTCTGGGTCTCCGGGGGGAGGCTACACCTTC	CASSLSGSPGGGYTF